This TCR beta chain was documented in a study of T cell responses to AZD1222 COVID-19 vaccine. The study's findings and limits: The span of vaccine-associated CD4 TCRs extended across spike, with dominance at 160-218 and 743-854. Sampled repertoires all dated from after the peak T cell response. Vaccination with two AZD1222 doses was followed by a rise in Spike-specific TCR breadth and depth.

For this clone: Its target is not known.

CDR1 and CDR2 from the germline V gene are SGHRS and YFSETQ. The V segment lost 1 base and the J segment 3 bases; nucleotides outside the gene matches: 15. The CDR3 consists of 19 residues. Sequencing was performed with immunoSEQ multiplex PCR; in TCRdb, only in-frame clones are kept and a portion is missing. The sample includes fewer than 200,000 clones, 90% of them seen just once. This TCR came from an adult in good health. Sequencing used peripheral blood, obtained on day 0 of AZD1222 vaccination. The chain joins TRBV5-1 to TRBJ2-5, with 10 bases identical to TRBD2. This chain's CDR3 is CASSLNPSGGLPKKETQYF. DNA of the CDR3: TGCGCCAGCAGCTTGAACCCTAGCGGGGGCCTACCAAAAAAAGAGACCCAGTACTTC.